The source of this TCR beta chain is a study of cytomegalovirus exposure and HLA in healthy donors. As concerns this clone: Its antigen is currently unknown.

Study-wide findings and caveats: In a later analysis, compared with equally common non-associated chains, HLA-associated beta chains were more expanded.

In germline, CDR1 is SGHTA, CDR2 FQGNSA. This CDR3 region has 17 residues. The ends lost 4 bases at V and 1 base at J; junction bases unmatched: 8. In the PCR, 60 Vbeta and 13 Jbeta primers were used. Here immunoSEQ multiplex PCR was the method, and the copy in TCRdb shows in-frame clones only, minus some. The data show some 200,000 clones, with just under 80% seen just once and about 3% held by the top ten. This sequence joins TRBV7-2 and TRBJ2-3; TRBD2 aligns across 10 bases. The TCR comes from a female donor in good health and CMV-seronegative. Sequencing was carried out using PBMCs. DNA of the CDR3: TGTGCCAGCAGCTCGACTCGGACTAGCGGAGGCACAGATACGCAGTATTTT. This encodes CASSSTRTSGGTDTQYF.